This record looks at one TCR beta chain sequence and its context. The antigen is unknown. Those who donated, Caucasian adults without exception, all lived in Nashville, Tennessee. The study separated CD4+ cells into CD45RA+ naive and CD45RA-negative memory subsets. Germline V lookup: CDR1 SQVTM, CDR2 ANQGSEA. V dropped 2 bases and J dropped 0 bases, with 8 bases sitting between them. The CDR3 length is 13 residues. This sample stems from a study of shared clonotypes between healthy human individuals. Study overall: Donors had three CD4 naive, three CD4 memory, two CD8 naive and one CD8 memory plate apiece.

Using immunoSEQ multiplex PCR, the repertoire was profiled, and TCRdb retains in-frame clones only, with some absent. The top ten hold roughly 0.45% of the sample, which has about 1.5 million clones, 95% to 99% seen once. Study-level points and caveats: Some naive CD4 clonotypes, roughly 5%, turned up in common across a handful of donors.

This rearrangement joins TRBV29-1 to TRBJ2-7; D remains ambiguous. Source material: naive CD4+ T cells sorted from blood. Subset noted: CD45RA+ positively selected. The source of this sequence is a man between 25 and 39 years old in good health. The CDR3 DNA follows: TGCAGCGTTGAAACCGGAATCTCCTACGAGCAGTACTTC. Its translation: CSVETGISYEQYF.